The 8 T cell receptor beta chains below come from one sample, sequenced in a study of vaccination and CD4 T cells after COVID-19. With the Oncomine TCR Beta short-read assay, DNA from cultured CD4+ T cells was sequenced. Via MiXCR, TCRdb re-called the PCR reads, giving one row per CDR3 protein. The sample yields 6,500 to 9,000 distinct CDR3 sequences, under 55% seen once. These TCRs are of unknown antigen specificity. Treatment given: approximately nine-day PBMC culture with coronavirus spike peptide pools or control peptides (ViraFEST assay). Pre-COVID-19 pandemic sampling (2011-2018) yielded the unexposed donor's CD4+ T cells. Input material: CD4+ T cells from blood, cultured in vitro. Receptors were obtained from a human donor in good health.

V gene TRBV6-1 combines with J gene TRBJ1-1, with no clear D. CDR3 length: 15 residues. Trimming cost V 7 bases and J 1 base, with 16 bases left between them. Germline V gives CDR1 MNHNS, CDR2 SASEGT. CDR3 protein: CASIPGGKGNTEAFF. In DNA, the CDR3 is TGTGCCAGCATCCCTGGTGGGAAGGGGAACACTGAAGCTTTCTTT.

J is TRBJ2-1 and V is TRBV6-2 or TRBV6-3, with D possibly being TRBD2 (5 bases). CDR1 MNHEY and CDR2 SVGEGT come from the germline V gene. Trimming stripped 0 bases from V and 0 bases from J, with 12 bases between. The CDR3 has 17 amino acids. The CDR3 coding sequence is TGTGCCAGCAGTTACTCGAAGCGGTTGAGCTCCTACAATGAGCAGTTCTTC. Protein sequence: CASSYSKRLSSYNEQFF.

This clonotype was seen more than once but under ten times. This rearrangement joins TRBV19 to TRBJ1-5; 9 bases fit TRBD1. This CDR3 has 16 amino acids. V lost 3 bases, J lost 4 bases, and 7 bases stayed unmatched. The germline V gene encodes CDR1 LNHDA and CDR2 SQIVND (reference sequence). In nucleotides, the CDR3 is TGTGCCAGTAGTATGAAACAGGGGGCCTGGAATCAGCCCCAGCATTTT. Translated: CASSMKQGAWNQPQHF.

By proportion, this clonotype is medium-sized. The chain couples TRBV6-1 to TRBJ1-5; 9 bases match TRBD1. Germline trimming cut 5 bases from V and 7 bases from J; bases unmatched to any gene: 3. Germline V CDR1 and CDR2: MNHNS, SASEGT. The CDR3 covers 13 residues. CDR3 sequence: CASSTGGRQPQHF. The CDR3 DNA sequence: TGTGCCAGCAGTACAGGGGGCCGGCAGCCCCAGCATTTT.

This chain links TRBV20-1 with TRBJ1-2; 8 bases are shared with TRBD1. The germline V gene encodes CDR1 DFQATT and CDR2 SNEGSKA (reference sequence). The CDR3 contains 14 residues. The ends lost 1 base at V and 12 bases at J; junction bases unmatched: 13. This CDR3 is CSARVGQDYARDTF. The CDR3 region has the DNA TGCAGTGCTAGAGTGGGACAGGACTATGCGAGGGACACCTTC.

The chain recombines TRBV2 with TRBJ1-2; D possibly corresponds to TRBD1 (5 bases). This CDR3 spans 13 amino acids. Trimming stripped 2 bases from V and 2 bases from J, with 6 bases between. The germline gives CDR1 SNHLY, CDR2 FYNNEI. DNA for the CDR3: TGTGCCAGCAGTGAAAGACAGAACTATGGCTACACCTTC. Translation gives CASSERQNYGYTF.

Here the CDR3 reads CGGEAGYTF. In DNA, the CDR3 is TGCGGAGGGGAGGCTGGCTACACCTTC. The V gene is TRBV20-1, the J gene TRBJ1-2; D is perhaps TRBD1 (5 bases). Germline CDR1 reads DFQATT; CDR2 reads SNEGSKA (reference sequence). The CDR3 contains 9 residues.

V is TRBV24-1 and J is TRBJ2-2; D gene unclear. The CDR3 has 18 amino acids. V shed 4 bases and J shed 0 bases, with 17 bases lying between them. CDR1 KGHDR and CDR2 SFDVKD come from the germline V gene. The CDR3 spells CATSDRSPSTSNTGELFF. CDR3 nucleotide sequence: TGTGCCACCAGTGACCGCTCCCCTTCAACTTCGAACACCGGGGAGCTGTTTTTT.